Sequencing of this TCR beta chain was carried out in a study of human T cells and chemical hapten exposure. TCRdb re-called the RACE reads with MiXCR, one entry per CDR3 protein. This table has around 300,000 distinct CDR3 sequences, approximately 8% appearing once. The CDR3 spans 13 residues. The V end was cut by 5 bases, the J end by 3 bases, with 9 bases between. Germline-derived CDR1 and CDR2 are SGHTA and FQGNSA. Study results and caveats: Each of the donors had alopecia, so their immune responses may not resemble those of healthy people.

The time point here: pre-sensitization, week 0. Sample treatment: therapeutic diphenylcyclopropenone sensitization with weekly scalp DPC. Whole blood, unfractionated, served as the material for total RNA extraction. This clonotype was seen many times. The antigen remains undetermined. This receptor was obtained from a man between 18 and 35 years old with alopecia areata. Some clones in this sample may be carry-over from other donors' samples. This chain links TRBV7-2 with TRBJ2-3; TRBD2 is a possible D gene (5 bases). The source was whole blood, collected in connection with sensitization to the hapten diphenylcyclopropenone (DPC). The CDR3 here is CASSPWTTDTQYF. DNA for the CDR3: TGTGCCAGCAGCCCATGGACTACAGATACGCAGTATTTT. Combining the CDR3 with reference TRBV7-2 and TRBJ2-3 gives the whole variable domain GAGVSQSPSNKVTEKGKDVELRCDPISGHTALYWYRQSLGQGLEFLIYFQGNSAPDKSGLPSDRFSAERTGGSVSTLTIQRTQQEDSAVYLCASSPWTTDTQYFGPGTRLTVL.